This T cell receptor beta chain was observed in a study of T cell clonotyping in hematopoietic cell transplantation. Trimming cost V 1 base and J 6 bases; bases outside gene matches: 11. The CDR3 runs to 16 residues. Germline V gene lookup returns CDR1 GTSNPN and CDR2 SVGIG (reference sequence). There are a few counts of this clone. Assay: immunoSEQ multiplex PCR; the TCRdb copy retains only in-frame clones and omits some. The repertoire holds over a thousand clones, with 65% to 85% as singletons. The sequence came from a female patient aged 50-59 years who had an allogeneic stem cell transplant, so the T cells may come from the graft donor. Some clones in this sample may be carry-over from other donors' samples. The J gene is TRBJ2-2, the V gene TRBV30, with 7 nucleotides matching TRBD1. This sample comprised PBMCs, obtained 30 days after allogeneic stem cell transplant. CDR3 sequence: CAWSDIGAGGSGELFF. The CDR3 coding sequence is TGTGCCTGGAGTGACATTGGGGCAGGGGGATCCGGGGAGCTGTTTTTT.